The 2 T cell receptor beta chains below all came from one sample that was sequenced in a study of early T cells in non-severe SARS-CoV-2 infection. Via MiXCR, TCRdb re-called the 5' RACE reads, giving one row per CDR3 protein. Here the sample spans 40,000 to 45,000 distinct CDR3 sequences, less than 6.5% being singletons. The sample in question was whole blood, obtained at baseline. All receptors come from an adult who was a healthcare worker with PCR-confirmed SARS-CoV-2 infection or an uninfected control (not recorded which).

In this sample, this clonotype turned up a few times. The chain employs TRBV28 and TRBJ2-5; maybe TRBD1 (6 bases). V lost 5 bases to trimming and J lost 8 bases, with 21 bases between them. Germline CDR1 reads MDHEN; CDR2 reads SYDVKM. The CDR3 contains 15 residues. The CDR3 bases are TGTGCCAGCAGTCCCAGGGGCTCCGGCAAAGTCACCCAGTACTTC. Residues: CASSPRGSGKVTQYF. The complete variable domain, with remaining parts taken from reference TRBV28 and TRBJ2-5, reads DVKVTQSSRYLVKRTGEKVFLECVQDMDHENMFWYRQDPGLGLRLIYFSYDVKMKEKGDIPEGYSVSREKKERFSLILESASTNQTSMYLCASSPRGSGKVTQYFGPGTRLLVL.

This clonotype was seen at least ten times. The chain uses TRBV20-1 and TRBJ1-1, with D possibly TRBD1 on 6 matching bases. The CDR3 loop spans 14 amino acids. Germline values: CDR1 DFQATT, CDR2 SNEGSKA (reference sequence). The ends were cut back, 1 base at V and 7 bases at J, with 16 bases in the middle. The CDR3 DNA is TGCAGTGCTAGAGGTCCATCAGGGGTCAGTGAAGCTTTCTTT. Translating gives CSARGPSGVSEAFF.